This T cell receptor beta chain stems from a study of blood T cells in healthy people across ages. Study-level results: Considered underestimates were the diversity estimates obtained from one million T cells. Comparison with aged donors showed that long-lived donors had more naive CD4+ cells and higher diversity.

Worth noting for this clonotype: The antigen remains unidentified.

CDR1 SGHAT and CDR2 FQNNGV come from the germline V gene. The CDR3 length is 14 residues. The V end was cut by 0 bases, the J end by 5 bases, with 8 bases between. Primers used in a second PCR of roughly 6 to 12 cycles were a sample-barcoded 5' primer and a J-beta primer mix. TCRdb re-analysed the 5' RACE reads in MiXCR, keeping a single row per CDR3 protein. The sample lists about 830,000 distinct CDR3 sequences, around two thirds occurring once. Sequenced input: blood. The sequence derives from a man aged 25-40 years in good health. The chain carries TRBV11-2 and TRBJ2-1; D is unresolved. CDR3 region: CASSLEDTDNEQFF. CDR3 bases: TGTGCCAGCAGCTTAGAGGATACCGACAATGAGCAGTTCTTC.